These 20 T cell receptor beta chains share one sample of origin, sequenced in a study of blood T cell repertoires in COVID-19. Using immunoSEQ multiplex PCR, the repertoire was profiled, and TCRdb retains in-frame clones only, with some absent. The sample carries under 55,000 clones, 84% recorded once. The specimen sequenced was peripheral blood. The receptors were sampled from a man aged 45-60 years with acute or convalescent COVID-19.

The chain is built from TRBV2 and TRBJ2-2; D remains ambiguous. The ends were cut back, 8 bases at V and 1 base at J, with 8 bases in the middle. This CDR3 has 13 amino acids. Looked up from germline, CDR1 is SNHLY and CDR2 is FYNNEI. CDR3 DNA sequence: TGTGCCAGCTCCCGTAGGAACACCGGGGAGCTGTTTTTT. Encoded protein: CASSRRNTGELFF.

V is TRBV9 and J is TRBJ1-3; unclear D gene. Germline V gene data show CDR1 as SGDLS and CDR2 as YYNGEE. This CDR3 is built from 16 residues. Trimming took off 0 bases at V and 0 bases at J, with 10 bases between the two ends. The CDR3: CASSVGPGVSGNTIYF. Here the CDR3 DNA reads TGTGCCAGCAGCGTAGGGCCAGGCGTCTCTGGAAACACCATATATTTT. Full variable domain (outside the CDR3, taken from reference TRBV9 and TRBJ1-3): DSGVTQTPKHLITATGQRVTLRCSPRSGDLSVYWYQQSLDQGLQFLIQYYNGEERAKGNILERFSAQQFPDLHSELNLSSLELGDSALYFCASSVGPGVSGNTIYFGEGSWLTVV.

The chain uses TRBV9 and TRBJ1-1; D remains ambiguous. The V end was cut by 0 bases, the J end by 0 bases, with 9 bases between. The CDR3 spans 15 residues. The germline CDR1 and CDR2 sequences are SGDLS and YYNGEE. In DNA form, the CDR3 reads TGTGCCAGCAGCGTAGGCGGCAGAATGAACACTGAAGCTTTCTTT. The encoded protein is CASSVGGRMNTEAFF.

V gene TRBV7-9 combines with J gene TRBJ1-1; maybe TRBD1 (5 bases). The germline V gene has CDR1 SEHNR and CDR2 FQNEAQ (reference sequence). V lost 11 bases to trimming and J lost 7 bases, with 11 bases between them. The CDR3 runs to 10 residues. The CDR3 here is CAAGGNEAFF. DNA for the CDR3: TGTGCCGCTGGGGGGAATGAAGCTTTCTTT.

This clone came up a few times. This chain connects TRBV11-3 to TRBJ2-7; TRBD1 matches 7 bases. This CDR3 spans 13 amino acids. CDR1 and CDR2 (germline): SGHNT, YENEEA. The J segment lost 3 bases and the V segment lost 5 bases, leaving 4 bases of the junction unmatched. Here the CDR3 DNA reads TGTGCCAGCAGCATGGGACAGAACTACGAGCAGTACTTC. Translation: CASSMGQNYEQYF.

V usage is TRBV3-1 (or the pseudogene TRBV3-2) and J usage is TRBJ2-1; 8 bases are a match to TRBD2. J was trimmed by 7 bases and V by 4 bases; bases with no gene match: 12. The CDR3 length is 16 residues. Germline CDR1 LGHDT, CDR2 YNNKEL (reference sequence). The CDR3 sequence: CASSPPGSGAGNEQFF. As DNA, the CDR3 is TGTGCCAGCAGCCCGCCCGGTAGCGGGGCTGGTAATGAGCAGTTCTTC.

V gene TRBV7-8 combines with J gene TRBJ2-3, with D perhaps matching TRBD2 (6 bases). This CDR3 spans 18 amino acids. The germline gives CDR1 SGHVS, CDR2 FQNEAQ. Trimming took 2 bases from V and 3 from J, leaving 21 bases between them. The CDR3, as DNA: TGTGCCAGCAGCTTAAGGAGTGGAGTGGGAGGAGGAACAGATACGCAGTATTTT. Translating it yields CASSLRSGVGGGTDTQYF.

The gene calls are TRBV19 and TRBJ1-1, with D maybe TRBD1 (5 bases). Germline CDR1 reads LNHDA; CDR2 reads SQIVND (reference sequence). CDR3 length: 13 residues. Trimming took off 6 bases at V and 1 base at J, with 9 bases between the two ends. This CDR3 reads CASRRQGNTEAFF. CDR3 sequence (DNA): TGTGCCAGTAGGCGGCAGGGGAACACTGAAGCTTTCTTT.

This chain joins TRBV7-9 and TRBJ2-3; 8 bases line up with TRBD2. With V trimmed by 5 bases and J by 6 bases, 7 bases remained unmatched. This CDR3 region has 14 residues. Germline loops: CDR1 SEHNR, CDR2 FQNEAQ (reference sequence). CDR3 amino acids: CASSPTSGPDTQYF. CDR3 in DNA: TGTGCCAGCAGCCCTACTAGCGGACCTGATACGCAGTATTTT.

The genes are TRBV6-5 and TRBJ2-1; TRBD2 matches at 11 bases. Germline values: CDR1 MNHEY, CDR2 SVGAGI. V was pared by 5 bases and J by 9 bases, with 6 bases of the junction left unmatched. The CDR3 totals 14 residues. The CDR3 sequence: CASSQTSGKGEQFF. CDR3 nucleotide sequence: TGTGCCAGCAGTCAGACTAGCGGGAAGGGTGAGCAGTTCTTC.

J is TRBJ2-1 and V is TRBV28; D not resolved. The germline gives CDR1 MDHEN, CDR2 SYDVKM. The CDR3 loop spans 12 amino acids. Deletions cut 2 bases from V and 8 bases from J, with 7 bases between. CDR3 sequence (DNA): TGTGCCAGCAGTTTAGTAGGAGATGAGCAGTTCTTC. It specifies CASSLVGDEQFF.

The chain is built from TRBV6-5 and TRBJ2-5; TRBD2 might be the D (6 bases). Trimming shortened V by 2 bases and J by 1 base, and 11 bases separated the two germline ends. CDR1 MNHEY and CDR2 SVGAGI come from the germline V gene. The CDR3 length is 15 residues. CDR3 nucleotide sequence: TGTGCCAGCAGTTACGGTTGGGGGGTCCAAGAGACCCAGTACTTC. Protein: CASSYGWGVQETQYF.

J is TRBJ2-2 and V is TRBV6-6; a possible D gene is TRBD2 (5 bases). Germline V gene data show CDR1 as MNHNY and CDR2 as SVGAGI (reference sequence). This CDR3 spans 14 amino acids. V shed 8 bases and J shed 6 bases, with 16 bases lying between them. The CDR3 DNA follows: TGTGCCAGCGAGGGAACCAACGGGGCCGGGGAGCTGTTTTTT. Amino acids: CASEGTNGAGELFF.

The J gene is TRBJ2-7, the V gene TRBV19; possible D gene TRBD1, 5 bases. Germline V gives CDR1 LNHDA, CDR2 SQIVND (reference sequence). The CDR3 has 10 residues. The V end lost 8 bases, the J end lost 4 bases, and 6 bases lay between the germline ends. The CDR3: CASGAYEQYF. The CDR3 DNA sequence: TGTGCCAGTGGGGCATACGAGCAGTACTTC.

The V and J genes are TRBV16 and TRBJ1-5, with a tentative D call TRBD1 (5 bases). CDR1 and CDR2 (germline): KGHSY, FQNENV. This CDR3 is built from 15 residues. V was cut by 0 bases and J by 3 bases, with 9 bases left in between. In DNA, the CDR3 is TGTGCCAGCAGCCAATCTTACAGGAACAATCAGCCCCAGCATTTT. Encoded protein: CASSQSYRNNQPQHF.

The chain couples TRBV3-1 (or the pseudogene TRBV3-2) to TRBJ1-2; 11 nucleotides align to TRBD1. Germline V gene lookup returns CDR1 LGHDT and CDR2 YNNKEL (reference sequence). V was clipped by 3 bases and J by 3 bases; unmatched bases: 9. The CDR3 has 17 residues. DNA for the CDR3: TGTGCCAGCAGCCACTCCCGGACAGGGGGCTTGGACTATGGCTACACCTTC. Its protein product is CASSHSRTGGLDYGYTF.

CDR3 coding DNA: TGTGCCAGCAGCAAGAATTGGGGGCCCCAAGAGACCCAGTACTTC. Translation: CASSKNWGPQETQYF. The rearrangement joins TRBV11-2 to TRBJ2-5, with a tentative D call TRBD1 (6 bases). V was cut by 5 bases and J by 1 base, with 14 bases left in between. CDR1 and CDR2 (germline): SGHAT, FQNNGV. The CDR3 has 15 residues.

The V gene is TRBV12-3 or TRBV12-4, the J gene TRBJ1-2; 7 positions match TRBD1. V shed 5 bases and J 4 bases; nucleotides not matched to a gene: 4. This CDR3 comprises 13 residues. Written as DNA, the CDR3 is TGTGCCAGCAGTCCCCGGGACAGCTATGGCTACACCTTC. Protein: CASSPRDSYGYTF.

The chain combines TRBV7-9 with TRBJ1-6; D possibly corresponds to TRBD1 (6 bases). V lost 2 bases, J lost 7 bases, and 12 bases lay in between. Germline V gives CDR1 SEHNR, CDR2 FQNEAQ (reference sequence). This CDR3 is 15 amino acids long. The chain's CDR3 is CASSLKTGRNSPLHF. DNA for the CDR3: TGTGCCAGCAGCTTAAAAACAGGGAGAAATTCACCCCTCCACTTT.

This clone has just a few counts. The V gene is TRBV2, the J gene TRBJ1-6; TRBD1 matches at 8 bases. With V trimmed by 6 bases and J by 5 bases, 6 bases remained unmatched. CDR1 and CDR2 from the germline V gene are SNHLY and FYNNEI. The CDR3 length is 15 residues. DNA of the CDR3: TGTGCCAGCAGCCGGGACAGGAGAAATAATTCACCCCTCCACTTT. Translated, it gives CASSRDRRNNSPLHF.